Listed below are T cell receptor beta chains from one sample, sequenced in a study of cytomegalovirus exposure and HLA in healthy donors. TCRdb's copy holds only in-frame clones and misses some; the assay was immunoSEQ multiplex PCR. This repertoire shows 180,000 or so clones, 65% to 85% found once; its top ten account for roughly 2.7%. The sequenced sample was PBMCs. The receptor set was obtained from a female donor in good health and CMV-seronegative. Each CDR3 is given with its conserved first and last residue. D genes are given only for firm matches. Not all rows give a size; the values are once, few, many and, for expanded clones, a class.

abundance	j_gene	v_gene	d_gene	CDR3aa	CDR3nt
.	TRBJ1-1	TRBV5-1	.	CASSALQGVNTEAFF	TGCGCCAGCAGTGCCCTACAGGGAGTGAACACTGAAGCTTTCTTT
.	TRBJ2-5	TRBV27	TRBD2	CASSSLGEGVETQYF	TGTGCCAGCAGTTCCCTTGGGGAGGGAGTGGAGACCCAGTACTTC
.	TRBJ2-5	TRBV5-1	TRBD2	CASRGLAGYETQYF	TGCGCCAGCAGAGGGCTAGCGGGGTACGAGACCCAGTACTTC
few	TRBJ2-1	TRBV11-2	TRBD2	CASSPGLAGYNEQFF	TGTGCCAGCAGCCCAGGACTAGCCGGATACAATGAGCAGTTCTTC
.	TRBJ1-2	TRBV19	.	CASTWGDLNYGYTF	TGTGCCAGTACGTGGGGAGACCTTAACTATGGCTACACCTTC
.	TRBJ2-3	TRBV28	.	CASSPPSTDTQYF	TGTGCCAGCAGCCCCCCTAGCACAGATACGCAGTATTTT
.	TRBJ2-2	TRBV10-3	TRBD1	CAISEPAGGNGGELFF	TGTGCCATCAGTGAGCCGGCAGGGGGCAATGGCGGGGAGCTGTTTTTT
once	TRBJ1-1	TRBV10-3	.	CAIREQGWSMNTEAFF	TGTGCCATCAGGGAACAGGGCTGGTCCATGAACACTGAAGCTTTCTTT
.	TRBJ2-2	TRBV18	TRBD2	CASSPGLAGVTGELFF	TGTGCCAGCTCTCCTGGACTAGCGGGGGTAACCGGGGAGCTGTTTTTT
.	TRBJ2-7	TRBV7-2	TRBD2	CASSYNSGSVDEQYF	TGTGCCAGCAGCTACAATAGCGGGAGCGTCGACGAGCAGTACTTC
.	TRBJ2-6	TRBV7-2	.	CASSFPSAGANVLTF	TGTGCCAGCAGCTTTCCCTCAGCTGGGGCCAACGTCCTGACTTTC
.	TRBJ1-4	TRBV4-1	.	CASSQDGGRGEKLFF	TGCGCCAGCAGCCAAGATGGGGGCAGGGGTGAAAAACTGTTTTTT
.	TRBJ1-1	TRBV19	TRBD1	CASKTRTGGDVEAFF	TGTGCCAGTAAAACACGGACAGGGGGCGATGTGGAAGCTTTCTTT
.	TRBJ1-1	TRBV14	.	CASSQSGRVGAFF	TGTGCCAGCAGCCAATCTGGCAGGGTGGGCGCTTTCTTT
once	TRBJ2-1	TRBV20-1	.	CSARGHNEQFF	TGCAGTGCTAGGGGGCACAATGAGCAGTTCTTC
.	TRBJ1-5	TRBV12-5	TRBD1	CASGLTTTGQPQHF	TGTGCTAGTGGTTTGACGACGACAGGGCAGCCCCAGCATTTT
.	TRBJ2-3	TRBV29-1	.	CSVEGSPTSTDTQYF	TGCAGCGTTGAGGGTAGCCCAACGAGCACAGATACGCAGTATTTT
.	TRBJ2-6	TRBV10-3	TRBD1	CAVGPGGSGANVLTF	TGTGCCGTGGGCCCAGGGGGCTCTGGGGCCAACGTCCTGACTTTC
.	TRBJ2-1	TRBV28	TRBD2	CASSSGLAGGLRNEQFF	TGTGCCAGCAGTTCCGGACTAGCGGGAGGCCTTAGGAATGAGCAGTTCTTC
.	TRBJ2-2	TRBV6-1	TRBD2	CASRYVAGGPGELFF	TGTGCCAGCAGATATGTAGCGGGGGGGCCCGGGGAGCTGTTTTTT
.	TRBJ2-1	TRBV2	.	CASSAGTVGGGEQFF	TGTGCCAGCAGCGCCGGGACAGTGGGTGGAGGGGAGCAGTTCTTC
.	TRBJ2-1	TRBV5-4	TRBD1	CASSLPTYGTGTKEQFF	TGTGCCAGCAGTTTACCCACTTACGGGACAGGCACCAAAGAGCAGTTCTTC
.	TRBJ2-1	TRBV4-2	.	CASSQEASYSYNEQFF	TGTGCCAGCAGCCAAGAGGCCTCTTACTCCTACAATGAGCAGTTCTTC
.	TRBJ1-2	TRBV15	.	CATSSTGSDGYTF	TGTGCCACCAGCAGCACAGGGTCTGATGGCTACACCTTC
.	TRBJ2-7	TRBV6-1	TRBD1	CASSKRTGGDEQYF	TGTGCCAGCAGTAAGCGGACAGGGGGCGACGAGCAGTACTTC
few	TRBJ1-1	TRBV12-5	.	CASGPRPSGAEAFF	TGTGCTAGTGGTCCCAGGCCGTCTGGCGCTGAAGCTTTCTTT
few	TRBJ2-2	TRBV18	.	CASSPPTNTGELFF	TGTGCCAGCTCACCACCCACGAACACCGGGGAGCTGTTTTTT
once	TRBJ2-1	TRBV4-3	TRBD1	CASSHTSGTGNVKRLNEQFF	TGCGCCAGCAGCCATACCTCCGGGACAGGGAACGTTAAGAGGTTGAATGAGCAGTTCTTC
.	TRBJ2-6	TRBV6-1	.	CASSELVGLRSGANVLTF	TGTGCCAGCAGTGAATTGGTAGGACTCCGCTCTGGGGCCAACGTCCTGACTTTC
.	TRBJ1-6	TRBV6-1	.	CASSPGLNSPLHF	TGTGCCAGCAGTCCAGGGCTTAATTCACCCCTCCACTTT
.	TRBJ2-5	TRBV10-3	.	CAISESGGEETQYF	TGTGCCATCAGTGAGTCAGGAGGGGAGGAGACCCAGTACTTC
once	TRBJ2-1	TRBV2	TRBD1	CASSGGTGGSYNEQFF	TGTGCCAGCAGTGGCGGGACAGGGGGCTCCTACAATGAGCAGTTCTTC
.	TRBJ2-7	TRBV29-1	.	CSVTRDNEQYF	TGCAGCGTGACACGGGACAACGAGCAGTACTTC
.	TRBJ2-7	TRBV6-5	TRBD2	CASSGGGGEQYF	TGTGCCAGCAGTGGTGGGGGGGGCGAGCAGTACTTC
.	TRBJ1-2	TRBV2	.	CASSEEQDGYTF	TGTGCCAGCAGTGAAGAACAGGATGGCTACACCTTC
.	TRBJ1-3	TRBV7-8	.	CASSLGSGPAGNTIYF	TGTGCCAGCAGCTTAGGGTCAGGCCCCGCTGGAAACACCATATATTTT
.	TRBJ2-1	TRBV29-1	.	CSVGAGTPYNEQFF	TGCAGCGTGGGAGCCGGGACTCCTTACAATGAGCAGTTCTTC
.	TRBJ1-3	TRBV2	.	CASTPGRASSTIYF	TGTGCCAGCACCCCGGGGAGAGCTAGTTCCACCATATATTTT
.	TRBJ1-2	TRBV19	TRBD1	CASSITWQGASDGYTF	TGTGCCAGTAGTATAACCTGGCAGGGGGCTAGTGATGGCTACACCTTC
.	TRBJ2-1	TRBV5-4	TRBD2	CASSSGLAAEGNEQFF	TGTGCCAGCAGTTCGGGACTAGCAGCGGAGGGCAATGAGCAGTTCTTC
.	TRBJ2-7	TRBV29-1	TRBD2	CSVEDLAGASHPREQYF	TGCAGCGTTGAAGACCTAGCGGGAGCATCCCACCCTCGGGAGCAGTACTTC
once	TRBJ2-7	TRBV28	TRBD1	CASFGPGQGVEQYF	TGTGCCAGCTTTGGACCGGGACAGGGGGTCGAGCAGTACTTC
.	TRBJ2-1	TRBV28	TRBD2	CASSPPTSGIRDEQFF	TGTGCCAGCAGTCCTCCGACTAGCGGGATCCGGGATGAGCAGTTCTTC
.	TRBJ1-2	TRBV5-1	TRBD1	CASSLIGQGDYGYTF	TGCGCCAGCAGCCTCATCGGACAGGGAGATTATGGCTACACCTTC
.	TRBJ1-1	TRBV5-1	.	CASSLGGGARTEAFF	TGCGCCAGCAGCTTGGGAGGGGGGGCGCGAACTGAAGCTTTCTTT
.	TRBJ2-7	TRBV13	TRBD2	CASSSSGGSYEQYF	TGTGCCAGCAGCTCTAGCGGGGGATCCTACGAGCAGTACTTC
.	TRBJ2-1	TRBV5-1	TRBD1	CASSSWGGGQGGNEQFF	TGCGCCAGCAGCTCTTGGGGCGGGGGACAGGGTGGTAATGAGCAGTTCTTC
.	TRBJ1-4	TRBV18	.	CASSQTAVNEKLFF	TGTGCCAGCTCACAAACAGCGGTAAATGAAAAACTGTTTTTT
.	TRBJ1-1	TRBV5-1	.	CASSPQQGYVEAFF	TGCGCCAGCAGCCCTCAACAGGGTTACGTTGAAGCTTTCTTT
.	TRBJ2-7	TRBV7-2	.	CASSPTGPYEQYF	TGTGCCAGCAGCCCCACAGGGCCCTACGAGCAGTACTTC
.	TRBJ1-5	TRBV7-8	.	CASSLAQSGSYSNQPQHF	TGTGCCAGCAGCTTAGCGCAGTCAGGGTCTTATAGCAATCAGCCCCAGCATTTT
.	TRBJ2-4	TRBV27	.	CASSLLAGTTKNIQYF	TGTGCCAGCAGTTTACTCGCGGGAACAACCAAAAACATTCAGTACTTC